What follows are 8 T cell receptor beta chains derived from one specimen sequenced in a study of T cells after yellow fever vaccination. TCRdb reanalysed the 5' RACE reads using MiXCR and keeps one entry per CDR3 protein. This table has more than 300,000 distinct CDR3 sequences, about 10% appearing once. The starting material was CD4+ T cells sorted from PBMCs, obtained 45 days after the yellow fever booster vaccination. The origin of the receptors is a man younger than 30 who received the YFV17D yellow fever vaccine.

The table lists this clonotype with a few counts. This sequence joins TRBV7-2 and TRBJ1-2, with 7 positions matching TRBD1. CDR1 and CDR2 from the germline V gene are SGHTA and FQGNSA. V dropped 5 bases and J dropped 3; count of bases not matched to a gene: 9. CDR3 length: 15 residues. The CDR3 coding sequence is TGTGCCAGCAGCGCCCAACAGGGGCGAGACTATGGCTACACCTTC. It codes for CASSAQQGRDYGYTF.

This chain joins TRBV30 and TRBJ2-7; 9 nucleotides align to TRBD2. From germline, CDR1 is GTSNPN and CDR2 SVGIG (reference sequence). V dropped 0 bases and J dropped 5; count of bases not matched to a gene: 5. The CDR3 sequence is 14 residues long. In nucleotides, the CDR3 is TGTGCCTGGAGTGTAGGCGGGGGGGCCGACGAGCAGTACTTC. Its translation is CAWSVGGGADEQYF.

There are a few counts of this clonotype. The chain carries TRBV2 and TRBJ2-3; 12 bases are a match to TRBD2. This CDR3 is 16 amino acids long. The germline V gene has CDR1 SNHLY and CDR2 FYNNEI. The ends lost 10 bases at V and 6 bases at J; junction bases unmatched: 14. DNA of the CDR3: TGTGCCATCCGACTAGCGGGGGAACCTCACCGCGATACGCAGTATTTT. This encodes CAIRLAGEPHRDTQYF.

This clonotype occurred a few times. V gene TRBV4-3 combines with J gene TRBJ1-2; D is undetermined. CDR3 size: 16 residues. Deletions cut 0 bases from V and 0 bases from J, with 11 bases between. The germline CDR1 and CDR2 sequences are LGHNA and YSLEER. The DNA for the CDR3 is TGCGCCAGCAGCCAAGAATTGAGGCCCACTAACTATGGCTACACCTTC. Translated: CASSQELRPTNYGYTF.

The V and J genes are TRBV7-2 and TRBJ2-3; 11 bases fit TRBD2. CDR3 length: 15 amino acids. CDR1 is SGHTA and CDR2 is FQGNSA in the germline V gene. V shed 5 bases, J shed 5 bases, and the junction held 6 bases outside the gene matches. CDR3 nucleotides: TGTGCCAGCAGCGTTAGCGGGGGGGCATTAGATACGCAGTATTTT. This translates into CASSVSGGALDTQYF.

The chain uses TRBV19 and TRBJ2-2; TRBD1 matches 7 bases. Germline V gene data show CDR1 as LNHDA and CDR2 as SQIVND (reference sequence). V shed 9 bases, J shed 6 bases, and the junction held 10 bases outside the gene matches. The CDR3 is 14 residues long. The chain's CDR3 is CASKPGQTPGELFF. In nucleotides, the CDR3 is TGTGCCAGCAAGCCGGGACAGACGCCCGGGGAGCTGTTTTTT.

Many counts were recorded for this clonotype. The rearrangement links TRBV7-6 to TRBJ1-1, with TRBD1 as a possible D gene (5 bases). Germline V lookup: CDR1 SGHVS, CDR2 FNYEAQ. V shed 8 bases and J shed 1 base, with 11 bases lying between them. CDR3 length: 13 residues. CDR3 in DNA: TGTGCCAGCCGGGAGGGGAGGAACACTGAAGCTTTCTTT. This sequence encodes CASREGRNTEAFF.

This clonotype was seen a handful of times. The chain couples TRBV12-3 or TRBV12-4 to TRBJ1-4, with TRBD1 matching over 7 bases. The length of the CDR3 is 15 residues. V shed 0 bases, J shed 8 bases, and the junction held 6 bases outside the gene matches. The CDR3 region is CASSLAGGAWEKLFF. The CDR3 DNA reads TGTGCCAGCAGTTTAGCAGGGGGCGCTTGGGAAAAACTGTTTTTT.